This TCR beta chain was profiled in a study of CD8+CD57+ T cells in acquired aplastic anemia. Genomic DNA was employed as the template in profiling TCR beta VDJ and CDR3. TCRdb reanalysed the reads using MiXCR and keeps one entry per CDR3 protein. The data hold approximately 220,000 distinct CDR3 sequences, with approximately 50% observed a single time. Germline V gene lookup returns CDR1 LNHDA and CDR2 SQIVND (reference sequence). The CDR3 contains 11 residues. Trimming stripped 1 base from V and 12 bases from J, with 9 bases between. CD8+CD57+ cell expansion, shown by flow cytometry, had occurred in the patients selected for sequencing.

The sequence derives from a human donor with aplastic anemia. This sequence joins TRBV19 and TRBJ1-2; D remains ambiguous. Sequencing was done on a sample of sorted CD4+, CD8+, or CD8+CD57+ T cells (not recorded which) from PBMCs. The CDR3: CASSIGRGNTF. The CDR3, as DNA: TGTGCCAGTAGTATAGGGCGGGGTAACACCTTC.